The 16 T cell receptor beta chains below were found in one sample sequenced in a study of response to subunit inactivated influenza vaccine. TCRdb processed the RT-PCR reads anew with MiXCR; each CDR3 protein has one entry. The table lists around 520,000 distinct CDR3 sequences, roughly 10% of them singletons, with 10% to 13% in the top ten. The sequenced sample was PBMCs from blood, obtained on the day of vaccination. These receptors were obtained from a man aged 50-60 years who received an inactivated influenza vaccine.

V gene TRBV12-3 or TRBV12-4 combines with J gene TRBJ2-1, with D perhaps TRBD1 (5 bases). CDR3 length: 15 amino acids. The V and J ends lost 3 bases and 5 bases respectively, with 14 bases between them. As DNA, the CDR3 is TGTGCCAGCAGTTTGCGGACAAGGTCCGACAATGAGCAGTTCTTC. Its translation: CASSLRTRSDNEQFF.

The genes are TRBV25-1 and TRBJ2-3, with D tentatively TRBD2 (6 bases). The CDR3 is 15 amino acids. Germline lookup yields CDR1 MGHDK and CDR2 SYGVNS. Trimming cost V 4 bases and J 0 bases, with 11 bases left between them. The CDR3: CASSASGTSTDTQYF. Written as DNA, the CDR3 is TGTGCCAGCAGTGCTTCCGGGACTAGCACAGATACGCAGTATTTT. Combining the CDR3 with reference TRBV25-1 and TRBJ2-3 gives the whole variable domain EADIYQTPRYLVIGTGKKITLECSQTMGHDKMYWYQQDPGMELHLIHYSYGVNSTEKGDLSSESTVSRIRTEHFPLTLESARPSHTSQYLCASSASGTSTDTQYFGPGTRLTVL.

The chain uses TRBV12-3 or TRBV12-4 and TRBJ2-3; 9 bases are a match to TRBD1. With 5 bases clipped from V and 4 bases from J, the junction kept 10 bases outside the gene matches. This CDR3 region has 16 residues. CDR3 nucleotides: TGTGCCAGCAGTGACAGGGGGGGCACCGACGCAGATACGCAGTATTTT. As protein: CASSDRGGTDADTQYF.

This clonotype was seen only a few times. The rearrangement links TRBV4-1 to TRBJ2-7, with TRBD1 as a possible D gene (6 bases). CDR3 length: 15 residues. From germline, CDR1 is MGHRA and CDR2 YSYEKL. V dropped 3 bases and J dropped 6 bases, with 18 bases sitting between them. In nucleotides, the CDR3 is TGCGCCAGCAGCCAGGACGGGACATCAGCTCGCGAGCAGTACTTC. It yields the protein CASSQDGTSAREQYF.

The rearrangement joins TRBV3-1 to TRBJ2-5; D is perhaps TRBD2 (7 bases). The CDR3 length is 15 residues. CDR1 and CDR2 (germline): LGHDT, YNNKEL (reference sequence). V was cut by 3 bases and J by 3 bases, with 14 bases left in between. CDR3 residues: CASSHKGGGKETQYF. The CDR3 DNA reads as TGTGCCAGCAGCCATAAGGGGGGGGGAAAAGAGACCCAGTACTTC.

A remark on this clonotype: A much larger clonotype is one base distant, so this may be a read error. The chain joins TRBV12-3 or TRBV12-4 to TRBJ2-7, with 7 bases lining up with TRBD2. This CDR3 region has 16 residues. The CDR3 nucleotides are TGTGCCAGCAGTCCCAGTGGGGCGGGAGTGCCTGACGAGCGGTACTTC. Translated, it gives CASSPSGAGVPDERYF.

The CDR3 loop is CASSPGLLEAFF. The CDR3 nucleotides read TGTGCCAGCAGCCCAGGGTTATTAGAAGCTTTCTTT. The V gene is TRBV6-6, the J gene TRBJ1-1; possibly TRBD1 for D (5 bases). CDR1 and CDR2 (germline): MNHNY, SVGAGI (reference sequence). V lost 6 bases and J lost 8, with 13 bases in between. The CDR3 is 12 residues long.

The chain recombines TRBV4-1 with TRBJ2-1; D gene uncertain. Deletions cut 4 bases from V and 0 bases from J, with 16 bases between. CDR3 size: 17 residues. Germline V lookup: CDR1 MGHRA, CDR2 YSYEKL. CDR3: CASSPGFPPVSYNEQFF. In nucleotides, the CDR3 is TGCGCCAGCAGCCCTGGTTTCCCCCCCGTCTCCTACAATGAGCAGTTCTTC.

The sample holds a few counts of this clonotype. The genes are TRBV11-2 and TRBJ2-1, with D possibly matching TRBD2 (5 bases). The germline gives CDR1 SGHAT, CDR2 FQNNGV. Trimming took off 2 bases at V and 4 bases at J, with 9 bases between the two ends. The CDR3 is 14 residues long. CDR3 protein: CASSLSTGYNEQFF. CDR3 coding DNA: TGTGCCAGCAGCTTATCTACGGGGTACAATGAGCAGTTCTTC.

This clonotype was found many times. The chain links TRBV29-1 to TRBJ1-1, with 7 positions matching TRBD1. This CDR3 is built from 14 residues. CDR1 is SQVTM and CDR2 is ANQGSEA in the germline V gene. V lost 3 bases and J lost 0; bases outside the gene matches: 4. The CDR3 nucleotides read TGCAGCGTTGACCCGACAGGGTTGAACACTGAAGCTTTCTTT. It translates to CSVDPTGLNTEAFF.

This clonotype was detected only once. V gene TRBV18 combines with J gene TRBJ2-2; 10 bases are a match to TRBD1. J was trimmed by 4 bases and V by 3 bases; bases with no gene match: 5. CDR3 length: 16 residues. CDR1 and CDR2 from the germline V gene are KGHSH and LQKENI. The CDR3 reads CASSPGTGAATGELFF. CDR3 bases: TGTGCCAGCTCACCGGGGACAGGGGCCGCCACCGGGGAGCTGTTTTTT. Filled out from reference TRBV18 and TRBJ2-2, the complete variable domain reads NAGVMQNPRHLVRRRGQEARLRCSPMKGHSHVYWYRQLPEEGLKFMVYLQKENIIDESGMPKERFSAEFPKEGPSILRIQQVVRGDSAAYFCASSPGTGAATGELFFGEGSRLTVL.

The rearrangement joins TRBV5-6 to TRBJ1-5; the D is unclear. CDR1 SGHDT and CDR2 YYEEEE come from the germline V gene. V gave up 4 bases and J gave up 7 bases, with 12 bases separating them. CDR3 length: 13 residues. DNA for the CDR3: TGTGCCAGCAGCCGCCGGACGGAGCAGCCCCAGCATTTT. Residues: CASSRRTEQPQHF.

A few counts support this clonotype. The chain carries TRBV12-3 or TRBV12-4 and TRBJ2-1, with 15 nucleotides matching TRBD2. The CDR3 totals 16 residues. V lost 6 bases to trimming and J lost 6 bases; unmatched junction nucleotides: 6. CDR3 residues: CASRKGLAGGGNEQFF. The DNA for the CDR3 is TGTGCCAGCAGAAAAGGACTAGCGGGAGGGGGCAATGAGCAGTTCTTC.

Only a few counts were recorded for this clonotype. The chain combines TRBV7-2 with TRBJ2-7; weak D call: TRBD2 (6 bases). This CDR3 is 17 amino acids long. V shed 1 base and J shed 2 bases, with 18 bases lying between them. Germline V gene data show CDR1 as SGHTA and CDR2 as FQGNSA. CDR3 nucleotides: TGTGCCAGCAGCTTAGGTGGTGGCGGGATCGCCCCCTACGAGCAGTACTTC. Its translation: CASSLGGGGIAPYEQYF.

The chain recombines TRBV6-2 or TRBV6-3 with TRBJ2-3, with a tentative D call TRBD1 (5 bases). Germline CDR1 reads MNHEY; CDR2 reads SVGEGT. The CDR3 is made up of 16 amino acids. V was clipped by 6 bases and J by 4 bases, with 20 bases between them. The CDR3 here is CASRSPTATGADTQYF. The CDR3 DNA is TGTGCCAGCAGATCGCCGACAGCGACGGGCGCAGATACGCAGTATTTT.

This clonotype turned up a few times. The J gene is TRBJ2-7, the V gene TRBV12-3 or TRBV12-4; TRBD2 agrees at 14 bases. With V trimmed by 5 bases and J by 2 bases, 8 bases remained unmatched. The CDR3 is made up of 17 amino acids. This CDR3 is CASSRKTSGGEAYEQYF. CDR3 DNA: TGTGCCAGCAGTCGAAAGACTAGCGGGGGGGAAGCCTACGAGCAGTACTTC.